This T cell receptor beta chain was found in a study of OX40 agonist ivuxolimab in advanced cancers. The table came from immunoSEQ multiplex PCR; TCRdb's copy has only in-frame clones and leaves some out. Seen here are about 18,000 clones, around 85% observed once, and the top ten hold 60% to 65%. The CDR3 is 13 residues long. V lost 2 bases and J 2 bases, leaving 6 bases between the germline ends. Per the germline V gene, CDR1 is ENHRY and CDR2 is SYGVKD. The V gene is TRBV10-3, the J gene TRBJ1-1; D remains unclear. This clonotype originated in an adult with an advanced solid tumor such as melanoma, head and neck, liver or kidney cancer. Sequenced material: CD4+ or CD8+ T cells sorted from blood, taken in a trial of the OX40 agonist ivuxolimab. The CDR3 loop is CAISEVENTEAFF. The CDR3 nucleotides read TGTGCCATCAGTGAGGTGGAAAACACTGAAGCTTTCTTT.